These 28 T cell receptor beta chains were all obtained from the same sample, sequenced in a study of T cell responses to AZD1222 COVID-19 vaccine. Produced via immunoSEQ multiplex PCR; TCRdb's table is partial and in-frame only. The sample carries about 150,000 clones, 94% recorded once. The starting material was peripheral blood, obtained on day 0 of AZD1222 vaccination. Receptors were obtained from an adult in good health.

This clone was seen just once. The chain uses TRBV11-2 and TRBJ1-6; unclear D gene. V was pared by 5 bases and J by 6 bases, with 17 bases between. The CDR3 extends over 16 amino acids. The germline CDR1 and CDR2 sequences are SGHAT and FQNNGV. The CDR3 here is CASSPRTDGSNSPLHF. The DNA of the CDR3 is TGTGCCAGCAGCCCCCGAACCGACGGGAGTAATTCACCCCTCCACTTT.

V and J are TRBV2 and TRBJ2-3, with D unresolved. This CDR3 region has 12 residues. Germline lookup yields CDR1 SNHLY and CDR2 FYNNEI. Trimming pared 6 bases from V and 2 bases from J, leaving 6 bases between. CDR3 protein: CASRGFTDTQYF. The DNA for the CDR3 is TGTGCCAGCAGGGGGTTCACAGATACGCAGTATTTT.

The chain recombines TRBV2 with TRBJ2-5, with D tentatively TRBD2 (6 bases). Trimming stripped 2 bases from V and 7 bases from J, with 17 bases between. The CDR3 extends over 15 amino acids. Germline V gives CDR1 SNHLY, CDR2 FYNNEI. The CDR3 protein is CASSEWGRLEGTQYF. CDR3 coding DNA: TGTGCCAGCAGTGAATGGGGGAGGCTCGAAGGGACCCAGTACTTC.

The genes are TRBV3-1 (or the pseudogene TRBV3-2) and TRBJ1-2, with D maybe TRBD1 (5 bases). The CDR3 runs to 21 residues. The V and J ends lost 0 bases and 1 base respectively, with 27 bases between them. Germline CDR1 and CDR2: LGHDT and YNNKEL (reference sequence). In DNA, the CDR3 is TGTGCCAGCAGCCAAGAACGAGTTGGACCATACCGACAGCGATTTAACTATGGCTACACCTTC. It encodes CASSQERVGPYRQRFNYGYTF.

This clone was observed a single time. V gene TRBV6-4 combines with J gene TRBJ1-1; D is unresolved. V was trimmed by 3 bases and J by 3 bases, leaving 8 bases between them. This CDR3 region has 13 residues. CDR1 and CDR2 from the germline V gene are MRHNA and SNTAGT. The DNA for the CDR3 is TGTGCCAGCAGTGAAGGGAGTTACACTGAAGCTTTCTTT. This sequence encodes CASSEGSYTEAFF.

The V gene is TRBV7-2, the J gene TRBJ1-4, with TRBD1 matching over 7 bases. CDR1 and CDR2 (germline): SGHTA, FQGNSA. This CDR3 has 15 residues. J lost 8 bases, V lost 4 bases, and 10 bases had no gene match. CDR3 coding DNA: TGTGCCAGCAGCTCTTCGACAGGGCGGCGCGAAAAACTGTTTTTT. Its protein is CASSSSTGRREKLFF. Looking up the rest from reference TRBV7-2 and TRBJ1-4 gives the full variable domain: GAGVSQSPSNKVTEKGKDVELRCDPISGHTALYWYRQSLGQGLEFLIYFQGNSAPDKSGLPSDRFSAERTGGSVSTLTIQRTQQEDSAVYLCASSSSTGRREKLFFGSGTQLSVL.

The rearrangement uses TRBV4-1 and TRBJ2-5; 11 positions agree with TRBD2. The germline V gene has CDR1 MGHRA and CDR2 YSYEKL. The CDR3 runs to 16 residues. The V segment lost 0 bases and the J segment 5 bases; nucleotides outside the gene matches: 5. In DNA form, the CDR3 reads TGCGCCAGCAGCCAAGATCTCGCTAGCGGGGGGGAGACCCAGTACTTC. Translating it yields CASSQDLASGGETQYF.

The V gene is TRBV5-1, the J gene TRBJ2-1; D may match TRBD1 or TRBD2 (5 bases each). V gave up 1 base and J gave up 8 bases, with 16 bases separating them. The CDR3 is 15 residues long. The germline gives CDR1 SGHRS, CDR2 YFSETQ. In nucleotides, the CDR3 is TGCGCCAGCAGCTTGTGGGCTAGGGGAGAGGATGAGCAGTTCTTC. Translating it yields CASSLWARGEDEQFF.

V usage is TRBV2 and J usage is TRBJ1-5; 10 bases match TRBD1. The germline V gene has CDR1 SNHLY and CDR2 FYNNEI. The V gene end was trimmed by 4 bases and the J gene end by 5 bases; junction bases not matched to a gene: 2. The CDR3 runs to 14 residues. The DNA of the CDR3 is TGTGCCAGCAGTGGGACAGGGGGGCATCAGCCCCAGCATTTT. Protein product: CASSGTGGHQPQHF.

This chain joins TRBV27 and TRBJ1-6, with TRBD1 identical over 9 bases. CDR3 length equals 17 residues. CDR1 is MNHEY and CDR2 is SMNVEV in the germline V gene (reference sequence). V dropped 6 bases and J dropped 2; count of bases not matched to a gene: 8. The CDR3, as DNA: TGTGCCAGCAGGGAGGGACAGGGAACCCCCTATAATTCACCCCTCCACTTT. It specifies CASREGQGTPYNSPLHF.

CDR3 DNA: TGTGCCAGCAGTTACTCGTTCCCATTGAACACTGAAGCTTTCTTT. Its protein is CASSYSFPLNTEAFF. The chain uses TRBV6-6 and TRBJ1-1; D gene ambiguous. This CDR3 has 15 residues. Trimming took off 0 bases at V and 0 bases at J, with 8 bases between the two ends. Per germline, CDR1 MNHNY and CDR2 SVGAGI (reference sequence).

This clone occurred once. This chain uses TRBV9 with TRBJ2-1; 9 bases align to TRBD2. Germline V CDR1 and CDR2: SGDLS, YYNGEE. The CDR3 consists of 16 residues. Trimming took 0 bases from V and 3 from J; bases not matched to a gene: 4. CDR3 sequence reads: CASSVVYSGGYNEQFF. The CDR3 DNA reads TGTGCCAGCAGCGTAGTATATAGCGGGGGCTACAATGAGCAGTTCTTC.

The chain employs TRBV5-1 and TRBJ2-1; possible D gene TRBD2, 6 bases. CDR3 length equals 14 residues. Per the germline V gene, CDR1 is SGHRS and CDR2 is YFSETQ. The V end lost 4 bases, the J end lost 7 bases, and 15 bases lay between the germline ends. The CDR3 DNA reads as TGCGCCAGCAGCGGAGGGGTTGGGGGAAATGAGCAGTTCTTC. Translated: CASSGGVGGNEQFF.

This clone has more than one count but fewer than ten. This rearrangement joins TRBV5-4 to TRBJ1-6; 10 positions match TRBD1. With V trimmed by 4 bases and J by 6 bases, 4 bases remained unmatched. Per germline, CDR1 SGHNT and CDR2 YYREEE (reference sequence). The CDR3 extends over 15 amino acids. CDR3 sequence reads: CASSPGQGGNSPLHF. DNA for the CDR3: TGTGCCAGCAGCCCAGGACAGGGGGGTAATTCACCCCTCCACTTT.

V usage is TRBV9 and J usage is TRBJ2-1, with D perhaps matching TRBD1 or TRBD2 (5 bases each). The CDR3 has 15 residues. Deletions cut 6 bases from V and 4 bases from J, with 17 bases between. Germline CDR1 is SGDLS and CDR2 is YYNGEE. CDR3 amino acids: CASTESGTDYNEQFF. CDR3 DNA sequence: TGTGCCAGCACCGAATCCGGGACGGATTACAATGAGCAGTTCTTC.

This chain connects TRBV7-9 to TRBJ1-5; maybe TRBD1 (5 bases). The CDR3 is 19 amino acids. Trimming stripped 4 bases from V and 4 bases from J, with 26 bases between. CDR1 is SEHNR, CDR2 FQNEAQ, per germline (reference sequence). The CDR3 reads CASSSTAQFGSRQNQPQHF. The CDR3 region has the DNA TGTGCCAGCAGCTCAACTGCGCAGTTTGGGAGCAGACAGAATCAGCCCCAGCATTTT.

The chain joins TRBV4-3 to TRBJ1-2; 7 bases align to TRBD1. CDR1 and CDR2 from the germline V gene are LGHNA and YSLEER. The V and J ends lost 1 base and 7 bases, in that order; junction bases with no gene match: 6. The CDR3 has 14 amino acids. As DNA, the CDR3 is TGCGCCAGCAGCCAAGGGACAGGCGCTCTTGGCTACACCTTC. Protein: CASSQGTGALGYTF.

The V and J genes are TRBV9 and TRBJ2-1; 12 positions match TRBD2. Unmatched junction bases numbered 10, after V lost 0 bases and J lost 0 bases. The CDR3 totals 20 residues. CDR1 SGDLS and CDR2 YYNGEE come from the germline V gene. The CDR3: CASSVASSGRVLSSYNEQFF. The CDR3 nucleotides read TGTGCCAGCAGCGTAGCTTCTAGCGGGAGGGTATTAAGCTCCTACAATGAGCAGTTCTTC.

CDR3 bases: TGCAGCGTTCGGGTTGACTATGGCTACACCTTC. The encoded protein is CSVRVDYGYTF. The V gene is TRBV29-1, the J gene TRBJ1-2; D is undetermined. Trimming left V 5 bases short and J 3 bases short, with 7 bases between. Germline V gives CDR1 SQVTM, CDR2 ANQGSEA. The CDR3 length is 11 residues.

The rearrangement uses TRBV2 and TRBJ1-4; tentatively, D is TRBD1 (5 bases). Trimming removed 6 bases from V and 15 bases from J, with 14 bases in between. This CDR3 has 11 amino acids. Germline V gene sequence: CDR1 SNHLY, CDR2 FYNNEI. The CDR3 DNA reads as TGTGCCAGCAGCCTACAGGACCAGGTGTTTTTT. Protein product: CASSLQDQVFF.

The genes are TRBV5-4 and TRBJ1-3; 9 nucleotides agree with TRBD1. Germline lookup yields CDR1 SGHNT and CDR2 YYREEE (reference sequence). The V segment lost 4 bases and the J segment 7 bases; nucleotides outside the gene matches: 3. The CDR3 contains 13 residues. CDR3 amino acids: CASSGTGGNTIYF. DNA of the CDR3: TGTGCCAGCAGCGGAACAGGGGGCAACACCATATATTTT. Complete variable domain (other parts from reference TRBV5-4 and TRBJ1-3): ETGVTQSPTHLIKTRGQQVTLRCSSQSGHNTVSWYQQALGQGPQFIFQYYREEENGRGNFPPRFSGLQFPNYSSELNVNALELDDSALYLCASSGTGGNTIYFGEGSWLTVV.

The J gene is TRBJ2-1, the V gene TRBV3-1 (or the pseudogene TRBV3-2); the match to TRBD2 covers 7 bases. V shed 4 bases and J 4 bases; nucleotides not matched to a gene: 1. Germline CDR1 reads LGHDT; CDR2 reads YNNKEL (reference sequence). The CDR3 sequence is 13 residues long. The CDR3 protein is CASSLGLYNEQFF. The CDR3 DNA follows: TGTGCCAGCAGCCTGGGACTATACAATGAGCAGTTCTTC.

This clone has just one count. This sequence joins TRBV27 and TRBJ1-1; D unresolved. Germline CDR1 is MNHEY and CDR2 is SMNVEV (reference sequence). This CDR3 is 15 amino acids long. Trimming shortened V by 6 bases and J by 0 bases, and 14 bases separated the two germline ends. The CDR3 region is CASRTNGALNTEAFF. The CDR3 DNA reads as TGTGCCAGCAGGACCAATGGTGCTCTGAACACTGAAGCTTTCTTT.

For the CDR3, the DNA is TGTGCCAGCAGTGGCGGACAGTATCTGTTTTTT. It encodes CASSGGQYLFF. The chain couples TRBV25-1 to TRBJ1-4, with a tentative D call TRBD1 (6 bases). Germline loops: CDR1 MGHDK, CDR2 SYGVNS. The length of the CDR3 is 11 residues. V gave up 4 bases and J gave up 14 bases, with 11 bases separating them.

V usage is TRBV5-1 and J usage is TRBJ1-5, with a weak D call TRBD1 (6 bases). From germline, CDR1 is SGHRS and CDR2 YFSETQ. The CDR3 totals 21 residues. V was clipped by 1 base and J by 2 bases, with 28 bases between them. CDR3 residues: CASSLQGPGVRKPYGNQPQHF. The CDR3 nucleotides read TGCGCCAGCAGCTTGCAGGGGCCAGGGGTTAGAAAACCATATGGCAATCAGCCCCAGCATTTT.

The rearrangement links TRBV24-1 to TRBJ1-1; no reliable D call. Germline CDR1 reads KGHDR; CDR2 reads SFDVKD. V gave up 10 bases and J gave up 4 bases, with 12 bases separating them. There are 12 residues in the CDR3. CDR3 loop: CATPVGTTEAFF. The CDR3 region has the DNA TGTGCCACTCCGGTTGGAACCACTGAAGCTTTCTTT.

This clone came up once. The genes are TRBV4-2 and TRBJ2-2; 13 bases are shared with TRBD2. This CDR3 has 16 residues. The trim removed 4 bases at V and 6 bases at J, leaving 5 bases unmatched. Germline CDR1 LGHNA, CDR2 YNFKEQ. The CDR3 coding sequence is TGTGCCAGCAGCCCCGGGACTAGCGGGGTAGCCGGGGAGCTGTTTTTT. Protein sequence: CASSPGTSGVAGELFF.

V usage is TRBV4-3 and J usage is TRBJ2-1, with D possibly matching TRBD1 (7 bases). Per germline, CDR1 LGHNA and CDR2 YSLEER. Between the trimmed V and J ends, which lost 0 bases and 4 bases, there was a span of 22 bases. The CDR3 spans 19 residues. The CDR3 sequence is CASSQEATRTGDGYNEQFF. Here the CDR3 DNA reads TGCGCCAGCAGCCAAGAGGCGACTAGGACAGGTGATGGGTACAATGAGCAGTTCTTC.